This TCR beta chain was identified during a study of blood T cell repertoires in COVID-19. The CDR3 loop spans 17 amino acids. Germline loops: CDR1 MDHEN, CDR2 SYDVKM. V shed 6 bases and J 0 bases; nucleotides not matched to a gene: 11. As originally analysed: Estimation of nucleated cell counts relied on the amplification of reference gene primers. Here immunoSEQ multiplex PCR was the method, and the copy in TCRdb shows in-frame clones only, minus some. Clone size and V and J calls were adopted from that table, with D and trimming inferred from the DNA. The table shows approximately 130,000 clones, with about 80% occurring only once.

The sample taken for sequencing was peripheral blood. This sequence joins TRBV28 and TRBJ2-7; 10 bases agree with TRBD2. The sequence was collected from a human donor in a cohort sampled during active COVID-19. The CDR3 nucleotides are TGTGCCAGCAGGCGGACTAGCGGTCCCTTTAGCTCCTACGAGCAGTACTTC. Amino acids: CASRRTSGPFSSYEQYF. The full variable domain, its missing parts supplied by reference TRBV28 and TRBJ2-7, is DVKVTQSSRYLVKRTGEKVFLECVQDMDHENMFWYRQDPGLGLRLIYFSYDVKMKEKGDIPEGYSVSREKKERFSLILESASTNQTSMYLCASRRTSGPFSSYEQYFGPGTRLTVT.